Many counts were recorded for the clone carrying this TCR beta chain. The antigen is not known. This entry is derived from a study of tumor-infiltrating lymphocytes in primary liver carcinoma. Study context: Patients comprised men and women whose ages fell between 30 and 69 years. Study outcomes and limitations: Tumors carried a top-250-clone fraction significantly exceeding that of blood (p = 0.039). Only about 7.5-25% of top clones spanned all five tumor regions.

The CDR3 sequence is 15 residues long. V trimming: 1 base; J trimming: 9 bases; junction bases outside the gene matches: 4. Germline-derived CDR1 and CDR2 are SGHNT and YENEEA. The investigators made TCR beta cDNA from around 540 ng total RNA, using a constant-region primer. Libraries for TCR beta were built through three nested multiplex PCR rounds, which together made up a slightly modified ARM-PCR procedure. Two initial PCR rounds of approximately 10 cycles each paired TRBV1-TRBV30 forward primers with a C-beta reverse primer. One entry per CDR3 protein, called by TCRdb with MiXCR from the multiplex PCR reads. The sample yields around 100,000 distinct CDR3 sequences, around 71% seen once. The study co-extracted DNA and RNA from about 19-30 mg of unsorted bulk tissue.

The clonotype originates from an older woman with primary liver carcinoma and hepatitis B virus infection. The chain combines TRBV11-3 with TRBJ2-1; TRBD2 matches at 12 bases. The material sequenced was liver tumor tissue from sampling region 2. The subset: tumor region T2, inferior pole. The CDR3 sequence is CASSLGTSGRLEQFF. For the CDR3, the DNA is TGTGCCAGCAGCTTAGGTACTAGCGGGAGGCTTGAGCAGTTCTTC.